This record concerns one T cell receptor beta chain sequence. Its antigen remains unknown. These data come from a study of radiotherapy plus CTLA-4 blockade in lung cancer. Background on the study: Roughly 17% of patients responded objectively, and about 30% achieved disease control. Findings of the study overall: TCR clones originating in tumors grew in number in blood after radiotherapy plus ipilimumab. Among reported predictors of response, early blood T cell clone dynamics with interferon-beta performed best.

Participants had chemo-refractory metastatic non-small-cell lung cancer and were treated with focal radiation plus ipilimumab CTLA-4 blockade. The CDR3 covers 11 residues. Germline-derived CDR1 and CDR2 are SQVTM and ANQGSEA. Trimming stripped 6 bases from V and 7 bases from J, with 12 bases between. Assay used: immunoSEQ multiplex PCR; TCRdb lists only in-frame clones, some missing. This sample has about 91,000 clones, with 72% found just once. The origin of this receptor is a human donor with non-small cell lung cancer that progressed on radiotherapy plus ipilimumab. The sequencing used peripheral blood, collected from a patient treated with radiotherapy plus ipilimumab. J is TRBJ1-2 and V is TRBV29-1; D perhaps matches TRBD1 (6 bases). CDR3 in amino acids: CSVTGSSGYTF. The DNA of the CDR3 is TGCAGCGTCACAGGGTCGAGTGGCTACACCTTC.